The T cell receptor beta chain under discussion was sequenced for a study of blood T cells in healthy people across ages. Whole-study results and caveats: In these data, TCR beta diversity tracked strongly with naive T cell percentage. The recorded TCR beta diversity per million T cells decreased in a roughly linear manner with age. Diversity estimates drawn from one million T cells were deemed underestimates.

Every donor provided around 10 milliliters of peripheral blood. PCR was performed a second time for roughly 6 to 12 cycles using a sample-barcoded 5' primer and a J-beta primer mix. TCRdb reanalysed the 5' RACE reads using MiXCR and keeps one entry per CDR3 protein. The repertoire holds over 1,300,000 distinct CDR3 sequences, around 59% seen once, with over 5.5% in the top ten. CDR1 and CDR2 from the germline V gene are SGHTA and FQGNSA. The V and J ends lost 0 bases and 2 bases respectively, with 11 bases between them. This CDR3 contains 15 residues. This clonotype was counted a few times. Antigen specificity is unknown.

J is TRBJ2-7 and V is TRBV7-2; D is ambiguous. The clonotype was recovered from a man aged 18 to 29 in good health. Sequencing was done on a sample of blood. The CDR3 nucleotides are TGTGCCAGCAGCTTAGCTGAGGCAGTGGCCTACGAGCAGTACTTC. It specifies CASSLAEAVAYEQYF.